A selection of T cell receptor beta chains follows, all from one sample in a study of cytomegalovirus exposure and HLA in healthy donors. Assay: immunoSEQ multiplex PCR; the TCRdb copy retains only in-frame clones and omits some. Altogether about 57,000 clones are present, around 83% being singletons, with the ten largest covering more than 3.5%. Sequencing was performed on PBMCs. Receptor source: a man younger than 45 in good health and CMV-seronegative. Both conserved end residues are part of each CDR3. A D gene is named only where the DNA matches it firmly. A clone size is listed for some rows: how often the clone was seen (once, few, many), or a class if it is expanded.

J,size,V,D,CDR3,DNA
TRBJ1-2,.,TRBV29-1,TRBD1,CSVRWDRGAYGYTF,TGCAGCGTTCGATGGGACAGGGGTGCCTATGGCTACACCTTC
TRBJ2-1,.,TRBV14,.,CASSQVGANEQFF,TGTGCCAGCAGCCAAGTTGGAGCCAATGAGCAGTTCTTC
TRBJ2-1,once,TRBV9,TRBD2,CASSVTGTSGGNEQFF,TGTGCCAGCAGCGTGACCGGGACTAGCGGGGGGAATGAGCAGTTCTTC
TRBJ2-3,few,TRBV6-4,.,CASSDSLRGGTDTQYF,TGTGCCAGCAGTGACTCTCTCCGCGGCGGCACAGATACGCAGTATTTT
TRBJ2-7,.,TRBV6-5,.,CASSYSGRGVYEQYF,TGTGCCAGCAGTTACTCGGGCAGGGGGGTGTACGAGCAGTACTTC
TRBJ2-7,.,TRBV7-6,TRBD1,CASSLNPGQIYEQYF,TGTGCCAGCAGCTTAAACCCGGGACAGATCTACGAGCAGTACTTC
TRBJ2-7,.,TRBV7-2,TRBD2,CASRGTSGRGSGSYEQYF,TGTGCCAGCAGGGGTACTAGCGGGAGAGGAAGCGGTAGCTACGAGCAGTACTTC
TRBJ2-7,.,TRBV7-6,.,CASSSEGGPFSYEQYF,TGTGCCAGCAGCTCCGAGGGCGGGCCTTTCTCCTACGAGCAGTACTTC
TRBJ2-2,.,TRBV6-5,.,CASNDRNTGELFF,TGTGCCAGCAATGACAGGAACACCGGGGAGCTGTTTTTT
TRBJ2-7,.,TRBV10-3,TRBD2,CAIRPGGDYEQYF,TGTGCCATCAGGCCGGGGGGGGACTACGAGCAGTACTTC
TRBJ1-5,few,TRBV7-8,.,CASSLEGSRQPQHF,TGTGCCAGCAGCTTAGAGGGGTCGAGGCAGCCCCAGCATTTT